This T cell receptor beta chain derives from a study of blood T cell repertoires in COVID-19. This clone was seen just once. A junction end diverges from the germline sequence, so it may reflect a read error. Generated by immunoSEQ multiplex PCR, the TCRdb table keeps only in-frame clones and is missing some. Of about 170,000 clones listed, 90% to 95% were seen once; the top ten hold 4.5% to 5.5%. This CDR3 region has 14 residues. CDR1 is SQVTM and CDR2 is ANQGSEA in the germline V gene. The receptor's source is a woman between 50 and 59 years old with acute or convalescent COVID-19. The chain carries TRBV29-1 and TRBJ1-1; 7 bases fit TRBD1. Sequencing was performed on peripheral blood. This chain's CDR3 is CSGERQGRGTEAFF. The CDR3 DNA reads TGCAGCGGTGAAAGACAGGGCCGGGGCACTGAAGCTTTCTTT.